This T cell receptor (beta chain) was identified during a study of T cells in Graves' hyperthyroidism and ophthalmopathy. Uncontrolled infections, other autoimmune diseases, pregnancy or lactation led to exclusion of patients. Source material for PBMCs was over 7.5 ml fresh peripheral blood. This clonotype was found a few times. Its antigen is unidentified. Amplified TCR beta CDR3 regions derived from RNA transcripts. The HTBI primer set served for first-round RT-PCR of the TCR CDR3. TCRdb redid the calling of the multiplex PCR reads with MiXCR, one entry per CDR3 protein. The sample has under 350,000 distinct CDR3 sequences; more than 15% are singletons. The study's findings and limits: Ophthalmopathy was predicted by the model a median of approximately 6 months ahead of onset. The authors' 13 V-J model separated ophthalmopathy from stable hyperthyroidism.

Per germline, CDR1 SGHRS and CDR2 YFSETQ. V was pared by 1 base and J by 5 bases, with 13 bases between. CDR3 size: 14 residues. The TCR originated in a woman aged 55-69 years with Graves' ophthalmopathy. The rearrangement links TRBV5-1 to TRBJ2-7, with D perhaps matching TRBD2 (7 bases). The sequenced sample consisted of blood. The CDR3 protein is CASSLRGGPDEQYF. Written as DNA, the CDR3 is TGCGCCAGCAGCTTGAGGGGGGGCCCGGACGAGCAGTACTTC.